The rows below give T cell receptor beta chains drawn from one sample of a study of regulatory T cells in long-lasting Graves disease. TCRdb used MiXCR to reprocess the multiplex PCR reads, holding one entry per CDR3 protein. Here the sample spans approximately 300,000 distinct CDR3 sequences, 15% to 20% being singletons. This sample comprised peripheral blood mononuclear cells (PBMCs), obtained at new diagnosis, from a patient treated with antithyroid drugs. These TCRs come from a female donor with Graves disease. The CDR3 runs from the conserved cysteine through the conserved F or W. Fields, in order: V gene, clone size, J gene, D gene, CDR3 protein, CDR3 DNA. The D gene is left open where the match is weak. The size of a clone is reported for some rows only, either as once, few or many, or as a class for expanded clones.

v_gene: TRBV9
abundance: many
j_gene: TRBJ2-1
d_gene: TRBD2
CDR3aa: CASSVEASGYEQFF
CDR3nt: TGTGCCAGCAGCGTAGAGGCTAGCGGCTATGAGCAGTTCTTC

v_gene: TRBV20-1
abundance: .
j_gene: TRBJ2-1
d_gene: .
CDR3aa: CSATATGGYEQFF
CDR3nt: TGCAGTGCTACTGCGACGGGGGGCTACGAGCAGTTCTTC

v_gene: TRBV20-1
abundance: many
j_gene: TRBJ2-5
d_gene: TRBD1
CDR3aa: CSAQGQGADETQYF
CDR3nt: TGCAGTGCACAAGGACAGGGGGCGGATGAGACCCAGTACTTC

v_gene: TRBV12-3/TRBV12-4
abundance: many
j_gene: TRBJ1-5
d_gene: .
CDR3aa: CASSLALGVVSNQPQHF
CDR3nt: TGTGCCAGCAGTTTAGCGCTGGGGGTTGTCAGCAATCAGCCCCAGCATTTT

v_gene: TRBV5-6
abundance: .
j_gene: TRBJ2-7
d_gene: TRBD2
CDR3aa: CASSPRGGSFDEQYF
CDR3nt: TGTGCCAGCAGCCCGCGGGGCGGGAGTTTCGACGAGCAGTACTTC

v_gene: TRBV11-2
abundance: many
j_gene: TRBJ1-2
d_gene: .
CDR3aa: CASSSADYGYTF
CDR3nt: TGTGCCAGCAGCTCGGCCGACTATGGCTACACCTTC

v_gene: TRBV9
abundance: .
j_gene: TRBJ2-7
d_gene: .
CDR3aa: CASSVEQQSYEQYF
CDR3nt: TGTGCCAGCAGCGTAGAGCAGCAGTCCTACGAGCAGTACTTC

v_gene: TRBV11-1
abundance: many
j_gene: TRBJ2-7
d_gene: TRBD2
CDR3aa: CASSFSSGKYEQYF
CDR3nt: TGTGCCAGCAGCTTCTCTAGCGGGAAGTACGAGCAGTACTTC

v_gene: TRBV25-1
abundance: many
j_gene: TRBJ2-5
d_gene: .
CDR3aa: CASSEVPPQETQYF
CDR3nt: TGTGCCAGCAGTGAGGTCCCGCCCCAAGAGACCCAGTACTTC

v_gene: TRBV4-2
abundance: .
j_gene: TRBJ1-3
d_gene: .
CDR3aa: CASSQESTGISGNTIYF
CDR3nt: TGTGCCAGCAGCCAAGAATCAACTGGGATCTCTGGAAACACCATATATTTT

v_gene: TRBV25-1
abundance: .
j_gene: TRBJ1-6
d_gene: .
CDR3aa: CASRSPNGSPLHF
CDR3nt: TGTGCCAGCAGGAGTCCGAACGGATCACCCCTCCACTTT

v_gene: TRBV4-1
abundance: .
j_gene: TRBJ2-2
d_gene: TRBD2
CDR3aa: CASSLGQRGNTGELFF
CDR3nt: TGCGCCAGCAGTCTAGGCCAGCGGGGTAACACCGGGGAGCTGTTTTTT

v_gene: TRBV11-3
abundance: many
j_gene: TRBJ2-1
d_gene: TRBD1
CDR3aa: CASSPGQVYNEQFF
CDR3nt: TGTGCCAGCAGCCCGGGACAGGTGTACAATGAGCAGTTCTTC

v_gene: TRBV7-2
abundance: .
j_gene: TRBJ2-3
d_gene: TRBD2
CDR3aa: CASSDRAGEVTDTQYF
CDR3nt: TGTGCCAGCAGCGACCGAGCGGGAGAGGTCACAGATACGCAGTATTTT

v_gene: TRBV30
abundance: many
j_gene: TRBJ1-1
d_gene: TRBD1
CDR3aa: CAWRGTGVAFF
CDR3nt: TGTGCCTGGAGGGGAACAGGGGTGGCTTTCTTT

v_gene: TRBV15
abundance: many
j_gene: TRBJ1-4
d_gene: .
CDR3aa: CATSRGGNEKLFF
CDR3nt: TGTGCCACCAGCAGAGGGGGTAATGAAAAACTGTTTTTT

v_gene: TRBV5-1
abundance: .
j_gene: TRBJ2-7
d_gene: .
CDR3aa: CASSGLSYEQYF
CDR3nt: TGCGCCAGCTCCGGCCTCAGTTACGAGCAGTACTTC

v_gene: TRBV29-1
abundance: .
j_gene: TRBJ2-7
d_gene: .
CDR3aa: CSVTGSNYEQYF
CDR3nt: TGCAGCGTAACAGGGAGTAACTACGAGCAGTACTTC

v_gene: TRBV5-5
abundance: many
j_gene: TRBJ1-1
d_gene: TRBD1
CDR3aa: CASSLVGQAGYTEAFF
CDR3nt: TGTGCCAGCAGCTTGGTGGGACAGGCGGGATACACTGAAGCTTTCTTT

v_gene: TRBV28
abundance: many
j_gene: TRBJ1-3
d_gene: .
CDR3aa: CATALDTSGNTIYF
CDR3nt: TGTGCCACCGCTTTGGACACCTCTGGAAACACCATATATTTT

v_gene: TRBV10-3
abundance: many
j_gene: TRBJ1-3
d_gene: .
CDR3aa: CAISVGSSGNTIYF
CDR3nt: TGTGCCATCAGTGTAGGGAGCTCTGGAAACACCATATATTTT

v_gene: TRBV5-6
abundance: few
j_gene: TRBJ1-6
d_gene: .
CDR3aa: CASSLWGDSPLHF
CDR3nt: TGTGCCAGCAGCTTGTGGGGGGATTCACCCCTCCACTTT